There are many counts of the clone carrying this TCR beta chain. Its antigen is unidentified. Amplification of ligated cDNA took four PCR rounds with SP2 and nested alpha and beta constant primers. Blood and skin TCR RNA was reverse transcribed with alpha and beta constant primers. TCRdb analysed the UMI-ligation and nested PCR reads with MiXCR anew, one entry per CDR3 protein. The sample lists more than 25,000 distinct CDR3 sequences, around 4.9% occurring once. These data belong to a study of naive and memory T cell subsets. The germline V gene has CDR1 MGHRA and CDR2 YSYEKL. There are 15 residues in the CDR3. V lost 2 bases and J 5 bases, leaving 15 bases between the germline ends. An oligonucleotide containing a UMI was ligated to the 3' end of TCR cDNA. Study conclusions and caveats: Potentially, T cell activation and differentiation skew this RNA-based measurement.

Sequenced input: blood. The TCR comes from an adult in good health. The chain carries TRBV4-1 and TRBJ1-1; D is uncertain. The CDR3 reads CASSQSGSLGTEAFF. The CDR3, as DNA: TGCGCCAGCAGCCAATCCGGGTCCCTAGGGACTGAAGCTTTCTTT.